This T cell receptor (beta chain) stems from a study of long-term antiretroviral therapy in people with HIV. Background on the study: The oldest specimens predate the 2015 immediate-ART recommendation by about a decade. Overall study findings and caveats: Those clones which expanded before ART made up the dominant part of the repertoire at all time points. Blood collection from about 2004 to 2017 possibly occurred under older ART regimens.

immunoSEQ v3.0 was run at survey level. The protocol was immunoSEQ multiplex PCR, while the TCRdb copy is restricted to in-frame clones and leaves out a portion. Altogether 25,000 to 30,000 clones are present, 75% to 90% being singletons, with the ten largest covering approximately 14%. The samples comprised roughly 0.9-11 million cryopreserved PBMC ahead of DNA extraction. The V end was cut by 8 bases, the J end by 5 bases, with 15 bases between. The CDR3 runs to 13 residues. Germline-derived CDR1 and CDR2 are LNHNV and YYDKDF (reference sequence). As regards this clone: Its antigen remains unknown.

The source of this sequence is a middle-aged man with HIV. This chain uses TRBV15 with TRBJ2-5; D gene unclear. The sample in question was unsorted PBMCs, obtained 2.9 years after starting antiretroviral therapy. CDR3 DNA sequence: TGTGCCACCTCACCGGACCCATGGGAGACCCAGTACTTC. Protein product: CATSPDPWETQYF.